A single sample gave rise to the 2 T cell receptor beta chains below, sequenced in a study of T cells in localized non-small cell lung cancer. Sequencing used immunoSEQ multiplex PCR; TCRdb keeps in-frame clones, though not all of them. The sample lists about 48,000 clones, roughly 80% occurring once. This material consisted of peripheral blood, taken before any cancer treatment. The receptors here all came from a man aged 40 to 70 with stage I squamous cell lung carcinoma.

This clone was picked up one time. The chain employs TRBV18 and TRBJ2-5; D is uncertain. Germline assignment: CDR1 KGHSH and CDR2 LQKENI. V lost 1 base and J 3 bases, leaving 9 bases between the germline ends. This CDR3 is 14 amino acids long. The CDR3 is CASSPRSREETQYF. CDR3 nucleotide sequence: TGTGCCAGCTCACCACGGTCGCGAGAAGAGACCCAGTACTTC.

The chain employs TRBV19 and TRBJ2-3, with D possibly called TRBD1 or TRBD2 (5 bases each). This CDR3 has 13 amino acids. The V gene lost 9 bases and the J gene lost 2 bases, with 12 bases spanning the gap. Germline V lookup: CDR1 LNHDA, CDR2 SQIVND (reference sequence). The CDR3 reads CASNRDHTDTQYF. DNA of the CDR3: TGTGCCAGCAACCGGGACCACACAGATACGCAGTATTTT.